These 9 T cell receptor beta chains were sequenced from one sample in a study of blood T cell repertoires in COVID-19. The method was immunoSEQ multiplex PCR; TCRdb's version includes in-frame clones alone and lacks a portion of them. The sample has 100,000 or so clones, just over 90% seen once; the top ten hold 0.97%. The sequenced sample was peripheral blood. These receptors all come from a man in his 60s with acute or convalescent COVID-19.

The chain couples TRBV6-9 to TRBJ1-5, with a possible D match to TRBD1 (6 bases). Germline CDR1 and CDR2: MNHGY and SVAAGI. The length of the CDR3 is 17 residues. The V end was cut by 6 bases, the J end by 2 bases, with 20 bases between. The CDR3, as DNA: TGTGCCAGCAGATTCCACAGGGTTCAAGGGGGCAATCAGCCCCAGCATTTT. Its protein product is CASRFHRVQGGNQPQHF.

The chain carries TRBV6-1 and TRBJ2-7; the D is unclear. The germline gives CDR1 MNHNS, CDR2 SASEGT. The CDR3 is made up of 17 amino acids. Trimming removed 0 bases at V and 7 bases at J, with 22 bases between. The CDR3 reads CASSEALFSTYPLEQYF. In nucleotides, the CDR3 is TGTGCCAGCAGTGAAGCGCTATTCTCTACTTACCCTTTGGAGCAGTACTTC.

The V and J genes are TRBV6-5 and TRBJ1-3, with D hard to call. The germline V gene encodes CDR1 MNHEY and CDR2 SVGAGI. This CDR3 contains 15 residues. With 5 bases removed from V and 4 bases from J, the gap between germline ends came to 15 bases. In nucleotides, the CDR3 is TGTGCCAGCAGTCCTTCCTCGGGTGGGGGAAACACCATATATTTT. It encodes CASSPSSGGGNTIYF.

This chain joins TRBV9 and TRBJ1-2; no definite D call. In germline, CDR1 is SGDLS, CDR2 YYNGEE. The V end lost 3 bases, the J end lost 8 bases, and 8 bases lay between the germline ends. CDR3 size: 11 residues. CDR3 region: CASSASLGYTF. The CDR3 DNA follows: TGTGCCAGCAGCGCCTCTCTGGGCTACACCTTC.

V usage is TRBV30 and J usage is TRBJ1-2; 8 positions match TRBD1. Unmatched junction bases numbered 7, after V lost 2 bases and J lost 8 bases. The CDR3 totals 13 residues. Germline CDR1 is GTSNPN and CDR2 is SVGIG (reference sequence). The CDR3, as DNA: TGTGCCTGGAGTTCCAGGGGGCGAAGGGGCTACACCTTC. This codes for CAWSSRGRRGYTF. Based on the CDR3 plus reference TRBV30 and TRBJ1-2, the full variable domain is SQTIHQWPATLVQPVGSPLSLECTVEGTSNPNLYWYRQAAGRGLQLLFYSVGIGQISSEVPQNLSASRPQDRQFILSSKKLLLSDSGFYLCAWSSRGRRGYTFGSGTRLTVV.

This chain uses TRBV30 with TRBJ1-1, with 8 positions matching TRBD1. CDR3 size: 15 residues. Trimming removed 3 bases from V and 0 bases from J; junction bases left unmatched: 6. Germline lookup yields CDR1 GTSNPN and CDR2 SVGIG (reference sequence). The CDR3 nucleotides read TGTGCCTGGAGAAGACAGGGGCTAATGAACACTGAAGCTTTCTTT. Encoded protein: CAWRRQGLMNTEAFF.

The chain couples TRBV12-3 or TRBV12-4 to TRBJ1-2, with D tentatively TRBD1 (6 bases). This CDR3 contains 13 residues. V was pared by 3 bases and J by 8 bases, with 13 bases between. The CDR3: CASSLNREGGYTF. CDR3 in DNA: TGTGCCAGCAGTTTGAACAGGGAAGGCGGCTACACCTTC.

The J gene is TRBJ2-5, the V gene TRBV3-1 (or the pseudogene TRBV3-2); a weak D match, TRBD1 (6 bases). Trimming took 4 bases from V and 7 from J, leaving 7 bases between them. CDR3 size: 11 residues. Germline V gene data show CDR1 as LGHDT and CDR2 as YNNKEL (reference sequence). DNA for the CDR3: TGTGCCAGCAGCCCCAGGGGGACCCAGTACTTC. The encoded protein is CASSPRGTQYF.

The rearrangement joins TRBV11-3 to TRBJ2-3; D perhaps matches TRBD2 (5 bases). V lost 0 bases, J lost 4 bases, and 17 bases lay in between. The CDR3 extends over 17 amino acids. CDR1 is SGHNT and CDR2 is YENEEA in the germline V gene. CDR3 in DNA: TGTGCCAGCAGCTTAGATTCGGTGGCAGGAGGAGCAGATACGCAGTATTTT. Residues: CASSLDSVAGGADTQYF.